Listed below are T cell receptor beta chains from one sample, sequenced in a study of blood T cell repertoires in COVID-19. Repertoires were generated with immunoSEQ multiplex PCR, while TCRdb's copy carries only in-frame clones and drops some. This sample has roughly 280,000 clones; around 86% occur once, and the top ten carry roughly 8%. The sample comprised peripheral blood. These receptors were obtained from a man between 35 and 55 years old with active or convalescent COVID-19. Both conserved end residues are part of each CDR3. A D gene is named only where the DNA matches it firmly. The size of a clone is reported for some rows only, either as once, few or many, or as a class for expanded clones.

d_call | j_call | v_call | clone_size | cdr3_aa | cdr3_nt
. | TRBJ2-1 | TRBV10-2 | . | CASALGLADYNEQFF | TGCGCCAGCGCCCTAGGACTGGCCGACTACAATGAGCAGTTCTTC
. | TRBJ1-1 | TRBV3-1/TRBV3-2 | . | CASSPGGTEAFF | TGTGCCAGCAGCCCCGGGGGCACTGAAGCTTTCTTT
TRBD1 | TRBJ2-3 | TRBV2 | . | CARDREGTDTQYF | TGTGCCAGGGACAGGGAAGGCACAGATACGCAGTATTTT
. | TRBJ2-5 | TRBV3-1/TRBV3-2 | . | CASSQRWSGDQETQYF | TGTGCCAGCAGCCAAAGGTGGAGCGGCGACCAAGAGACCCAGTACTTC
TRBD1 | TRBJ1-1 | TRBV7-6 | once | CASSPRPGQEPEAFF | TGTGCCAGCAGCCCCCGGCCGGGACAGGAGCCTGAAGCTTTCTTT
TRBD1 | TRBJ1-5 | TRBV30 | once | CAWSVPAGTDQPQHF | TGTGCCTGGAGTGTACCAGCAGGGACAGATCAGCCCCAGCATTTT
TRBD1 | TRBJ1-2 | TRBV28 | . | CASILGAGGFANYGYTF | TGTGCCAGCATTCTGGGAGCAGGGGGCTTTGCTAACTATGGCTACACCTTC
TRBD1 | TRBJ1-5 | TRBV19 | few | CASDHVRGFQPQHF | TGTGCCAGTGACCATGTCAGGGGGTTTCAGCCCCAGCATTTT
. | TRBJ2-1 | TRBV24-1 | . | CATSGDAEQFF | TGTGCCACCAGTGGAGATGCTGAGCAGTTCTTC
TRBD2 | TRBJ2-7 | TRBV29-1 | few | CSAQKGGRAGEQYF | TGCAGCGCCCAAAAGGGCGGGAGGGCCGGCGAGCAGTACTTC
. | TRBJ2-3 | TRBV4-1 | . | CASSQDTRVGSNF | TGCGCCAGCAGCCAAGATACGAGGGTGGGAAGTAATTTT
TRBD2 | TRBJ2-3 | TRBV9 | . | CASSVPLAGADTQYF | TGTGCCAGCAGCGTACCGCTAGCGGGAGCAGATACGCAGTATTTT
TRBD1 | TRBJ2-3 | TRBV5-6 | once | CASSFGTGRGDTQYF | TGTGCCAGCAGCTTTGGGACAGGAAGAGGAGATACGCAGTATTTT
TRBD1 | TRBJ2-7 | TRBV5-1 | . | CASNQQGRSYEQYF | TGCGCCAGCAACCAACAGGGGCGCTCCTACGAGCAGTACTTC
. | TRBJ1-6 | TRBV6-5 | . | CTTTTGNNSPLHF | TGCACCACTACGACAGGCAATAATTCACCCCTCCACTTT
. | TRBJ2-1 | TRBV2 | . | CARERSYNEQFF | TGTGCCAGAGAGCGGTCCTACAATGAGCAGTTCTTC
TRBD1 | TRBJ2-1 | TRBV5-1 | . | CASSRGQGAGEQFF | TGCGCCAGCAGCAGGGGACAGGGGGCAGGTGAGCAGTTCTTC
. | TRBJ2-1 | TRBV4-1 | . | CASSGDITGGDEQFF | TGCGCCAGCAGCGGGGACATTACGGGGGGCGATGAGCAGTTCTTC
TRBD1 | TRBJ2-1 | TRBV4-2 | . | CASSQQSNDRGEFF | TGTGCCAGCAGCCAACAATCTAACGACAGGGGGGAGTTCTTC
. | TRBJ1-6 | TRBV18 | . | CASSSRGIPGSREHSPLHF | TGTGCCAGCTCATCACGGGGAATACCGGGGTCTCGAGAACATTCACCCCTCCACTTT
. | TRBJ2-7 | TRBV18 | . | CASSPNGDSYEQYF | TGTGCCAGCTCACCAAACGGGGATTCCTACGAGCAGTACTTC
TRBD2 | TRBJ2-4 | TRBV6-5 | . | CASDRGSEAKNIQYF | TGTGCCAGCGACCGCGGGAGTGAAGCCAAAAACATTCAGTACTTC
TRBD2 | TRBJ2-5 | TRBV9 | . | CASSVEGGQETQYF | TGTGCCAGCAGCGTGGAGGGAGGGCAAGAGACCCAGTACTTC
. | TRBJ1-1 | TRBV12-3/TRBV12-4 | . | CASRGSDTEAFF | TGTGCCAGCAGGGGGAGTGACACTGAAGCTTTCTTT
. | TRBJ1-6 | TRBV19 | once | CASSYQVPNSPLHF | TGTGCCAGTAGCTATCAGGTTCCCAATTCACCCCTCCACTTT
. | TRBJ2-1 | TRBV20-1 | . | CSASLYNEQFF | TGCAGTGCTAGTCTCTACAATGAGCAGTTCTTC
. | TRBJ2-7 | TRBV19 | . | CASSIDGGAPEQYF | TGTGCCAGTAGTATCGATGGCGGGGCCCCCGAGCAGTACTTC
. | TRBJ1-1 | TRBV7-2 | . | CASSLVPVDTEAFF | TGTGCCAGCAGCTTAGTTCCGGTCGACACTGAAGCTTTCTTT
. | TRBJ1-2 | TRBV9 | . | CASSPRTEHTF | TGTGCCAGCAGCCCCCGGACAGAGCACACCTTC
TRBD1 | TRBJ1-3 | TRBV25-1 | . | CASSEQGAILSGNTIYF | TGTGCCAGCAGCGAGCAGGGGGCAATACTCTCTGGAAACACCATATATTTT
. | TRBJ1-5 | TRBV11-2 | . | CASSLEGRNQPQHF | TGTGCCAGCAGCTTAGAGGGCCGCAATCAGCCCCAGCATTTT
. | TRBJ2-1 | TRBV12-5 | . | CASGRVNEQFF | TGTGCTAGTGGAAGAGTTAACGAGCAGTTCTTC
TRBD1 | TRBJ2-2 | TRBV3-1/TRBV3-2 | . | CASSPYRGNTGELFF | TGTGCCAGCAGCCCATACAGGGGTAACACCGGGGAGCTGTTTTTT
TRBD2 | TRBJ2-2 | TRBV11-3 | . | CASSLPQREGGRTGELFF | TGTGCCAGCAGCTTACCCCAACGGGAGGGTGGACGGACCGGGGAGCTGTTTTTT
TRBD2 | TRBJ2-3 | TRBV2 | . | CASRQAGETQYF | TGTGCCAGCAGACAAGCGGGGGAGACGCAGTATTTT
TRBD1 | TRBJ1-5 | TRBV28 | few | CASSPRQGALANQPQHF | TGTGCCAGCAGTCCCAGACAGGGGGCCTTAGCAAATCAGCCCCAGCATTTT
TRBD2 | TRBJ2-1 | TRBV5-1 | . | CASSPLRRGDGDEQFF | TGCGCCAGCAGCCCACTCCGGCGGGGGGACGGAGATGAGCAGTTCTTC
TRBD2 | TRBJ2-2 | TRBV5-5 | . | CASSFGLAGENWGELFF | TGTGCCAGCAGCTTTGGTTTAGCGGGAGAAAACTGGGGGGAGCTGTTTTTT
. | TRBJ2-2 | TRBV27 | . | CASSLSTGTGELFF | TGTGCCAGCAGTTTATCGACCGGGACCGGGGAGCTGTTTTTT
. | TRBJ1-4 | TRBV27 | . | CASSLSRVDTQGKTVF | TGTGCCAGCAGTTTGAGTCGGGTGGACACTCAGGGAAAAACTGTTTTT
. | TRBJ2-5 | TRBV11-1 | . | CASSPREGDLQETQYF | TGTGCCAGCAGCCCCAGAGAGGGGGACCTTCAAGAGACCCAGTACTTC
TRBD2 | TRBJ2-7 | TRBV5-6 | few | CASSFGTSGSYTYEQYF | TGTGCCAGCAGCTTTGGGACTAGCGGGAGTTATACCTACGAGCAGTACTTC
TRBD2 | TRBJ2-1 | TRBV6-6 | . | CASSYHRLAEDNEQFF | TGTGCCAGCAGTTACCATAGACTAGCGGAGGACAATGAGCAGTTCTTC
TRBD1 | TRBJ1-6 | TRBV7-9 | . | CASSLAPGGPSPLHF | TGTGCCAGCAGCTTAGCGCCAGGGGGGCCCTCACCCCTCCACTTT
TRBD1 | TRBJ2-5 | TRBV6-5 | once | CASSTGEQETQYF | TGTGCCAGCAGTACAGGGGAACAAGAGACCCAGTACTTC
. | TRBJ2-6 | TRBV6-5 | . | CASWSGGAGANVLTF | TGTGCCAGCTGGTCTGGGGGCGCAGGGGCCAACGTCCTGACTTTC
TRBD2 | TRBJ2-2 | TRBV28 | . | CASSSLAGGNTGELFF | TGTGCCAGCAGCTCGCTAGCGGGGGGGAACACCGGGGAGCTGTTTTTT